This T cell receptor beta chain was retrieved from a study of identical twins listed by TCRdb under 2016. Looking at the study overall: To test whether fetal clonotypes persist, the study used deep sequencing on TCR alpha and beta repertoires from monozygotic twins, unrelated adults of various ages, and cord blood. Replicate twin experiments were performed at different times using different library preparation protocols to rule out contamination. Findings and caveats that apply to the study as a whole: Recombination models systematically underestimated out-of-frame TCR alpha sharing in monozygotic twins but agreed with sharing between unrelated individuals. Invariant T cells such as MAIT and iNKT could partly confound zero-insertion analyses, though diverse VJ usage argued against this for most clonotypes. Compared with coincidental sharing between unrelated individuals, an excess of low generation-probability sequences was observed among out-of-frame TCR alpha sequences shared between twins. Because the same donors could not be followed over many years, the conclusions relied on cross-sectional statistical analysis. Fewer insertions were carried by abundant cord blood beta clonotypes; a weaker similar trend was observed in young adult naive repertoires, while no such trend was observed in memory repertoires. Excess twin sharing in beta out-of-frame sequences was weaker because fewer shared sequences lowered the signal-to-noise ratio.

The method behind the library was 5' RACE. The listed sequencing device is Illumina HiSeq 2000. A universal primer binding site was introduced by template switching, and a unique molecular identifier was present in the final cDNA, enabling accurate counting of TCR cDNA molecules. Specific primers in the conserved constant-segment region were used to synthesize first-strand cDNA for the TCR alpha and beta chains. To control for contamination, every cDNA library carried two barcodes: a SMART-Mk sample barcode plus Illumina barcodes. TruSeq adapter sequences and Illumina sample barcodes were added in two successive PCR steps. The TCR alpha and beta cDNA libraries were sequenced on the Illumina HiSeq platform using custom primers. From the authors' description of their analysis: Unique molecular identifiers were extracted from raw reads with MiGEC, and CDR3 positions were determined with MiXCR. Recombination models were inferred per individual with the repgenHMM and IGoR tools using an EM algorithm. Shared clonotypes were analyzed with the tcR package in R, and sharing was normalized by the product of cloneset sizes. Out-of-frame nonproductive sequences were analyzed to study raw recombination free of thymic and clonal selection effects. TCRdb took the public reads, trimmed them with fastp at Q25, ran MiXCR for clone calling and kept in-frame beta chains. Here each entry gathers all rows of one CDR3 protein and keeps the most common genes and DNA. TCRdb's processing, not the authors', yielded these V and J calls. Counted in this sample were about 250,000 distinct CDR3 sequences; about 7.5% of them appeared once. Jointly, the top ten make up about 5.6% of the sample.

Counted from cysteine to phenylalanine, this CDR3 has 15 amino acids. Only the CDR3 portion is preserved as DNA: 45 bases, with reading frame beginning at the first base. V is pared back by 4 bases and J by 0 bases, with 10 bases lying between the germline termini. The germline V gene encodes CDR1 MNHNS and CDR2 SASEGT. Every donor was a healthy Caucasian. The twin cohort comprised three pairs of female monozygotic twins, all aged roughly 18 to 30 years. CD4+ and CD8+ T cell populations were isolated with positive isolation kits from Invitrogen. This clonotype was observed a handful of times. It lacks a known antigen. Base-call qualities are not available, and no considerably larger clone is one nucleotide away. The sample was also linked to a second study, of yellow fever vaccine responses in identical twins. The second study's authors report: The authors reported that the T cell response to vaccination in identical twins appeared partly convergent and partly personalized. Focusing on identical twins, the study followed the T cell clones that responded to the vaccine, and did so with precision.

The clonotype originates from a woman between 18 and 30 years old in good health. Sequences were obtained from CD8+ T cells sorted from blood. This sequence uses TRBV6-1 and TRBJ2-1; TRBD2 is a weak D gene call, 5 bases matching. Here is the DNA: TGTGCCAGCAGTGGTAGCGCTGGCTCCTACAATGAGCAGTTCTTC. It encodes CASSGSAGSYNEQFF.